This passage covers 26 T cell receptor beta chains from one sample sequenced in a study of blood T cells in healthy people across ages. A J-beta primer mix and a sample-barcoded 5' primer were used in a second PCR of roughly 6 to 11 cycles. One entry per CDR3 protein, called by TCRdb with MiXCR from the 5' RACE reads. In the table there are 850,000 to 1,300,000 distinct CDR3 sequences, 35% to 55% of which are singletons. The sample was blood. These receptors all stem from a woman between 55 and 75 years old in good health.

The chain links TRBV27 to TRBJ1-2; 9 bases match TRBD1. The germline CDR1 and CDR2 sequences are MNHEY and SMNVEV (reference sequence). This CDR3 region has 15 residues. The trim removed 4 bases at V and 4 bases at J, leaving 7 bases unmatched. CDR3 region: CASSSGTGLGYGYTF. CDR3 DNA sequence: TGTGCCAGCAGTTCAGGGACAGGGCTAGGCTATGGCTACACCTTC.

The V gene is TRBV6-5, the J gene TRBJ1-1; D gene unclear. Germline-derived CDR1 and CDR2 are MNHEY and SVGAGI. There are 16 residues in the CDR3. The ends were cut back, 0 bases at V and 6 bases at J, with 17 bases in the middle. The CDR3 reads CASSYSYVRREAEAFF. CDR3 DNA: TGTGCCAGCAGTTACTCTTATGTGAGGAGGGAGGCTGAAGCTTTCTTT.

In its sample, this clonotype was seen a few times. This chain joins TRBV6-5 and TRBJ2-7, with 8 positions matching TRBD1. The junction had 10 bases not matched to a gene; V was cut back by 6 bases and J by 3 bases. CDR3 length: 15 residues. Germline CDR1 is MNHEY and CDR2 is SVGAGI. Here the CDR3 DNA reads TGTGCCAGCAGGGGGGACAGGCGATCCCTCTACGAGCAGTACTTC. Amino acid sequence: CASRGDRRSLYEQYF.

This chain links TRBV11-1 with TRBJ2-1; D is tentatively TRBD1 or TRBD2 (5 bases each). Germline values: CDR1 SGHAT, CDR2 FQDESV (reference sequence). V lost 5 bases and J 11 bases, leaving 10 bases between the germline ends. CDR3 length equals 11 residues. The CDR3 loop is CASSGGTQQFF. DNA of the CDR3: TGTGCCAGCAGCGGTGGGACCCAGCAGTTCTTC.

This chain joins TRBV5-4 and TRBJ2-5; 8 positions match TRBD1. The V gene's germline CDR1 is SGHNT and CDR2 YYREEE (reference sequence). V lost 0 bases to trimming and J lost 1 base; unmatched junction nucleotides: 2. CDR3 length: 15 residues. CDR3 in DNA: TGTGCCAGCAGCTTGGGCAGGGGGCTCCAAGAGACCCAGTACTTC. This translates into CASSLGRGLQETQYF.

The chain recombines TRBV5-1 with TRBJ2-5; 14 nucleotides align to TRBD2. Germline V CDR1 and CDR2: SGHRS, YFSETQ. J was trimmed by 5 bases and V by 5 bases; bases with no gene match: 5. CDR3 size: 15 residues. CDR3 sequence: CASRTSGRVGETQYF. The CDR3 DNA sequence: TGCGCCAGCAGGACTAGCGGGAGGGTTGGGGAGACCCAGTACTTC.

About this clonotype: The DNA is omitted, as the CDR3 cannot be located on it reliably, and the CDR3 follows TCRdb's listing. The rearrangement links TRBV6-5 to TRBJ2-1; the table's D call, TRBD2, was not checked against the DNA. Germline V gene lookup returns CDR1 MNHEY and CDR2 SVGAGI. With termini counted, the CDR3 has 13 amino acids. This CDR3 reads CASTSGLANEQFF.

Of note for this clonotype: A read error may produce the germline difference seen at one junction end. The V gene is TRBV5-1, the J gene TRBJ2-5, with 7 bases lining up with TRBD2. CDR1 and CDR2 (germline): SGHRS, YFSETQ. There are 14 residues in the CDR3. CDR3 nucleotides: TGCGCCAGCAGCTTCGGCGGGAGCCAAGGGACCCAGTACTTC. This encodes CASSFGGSQGTQYF.

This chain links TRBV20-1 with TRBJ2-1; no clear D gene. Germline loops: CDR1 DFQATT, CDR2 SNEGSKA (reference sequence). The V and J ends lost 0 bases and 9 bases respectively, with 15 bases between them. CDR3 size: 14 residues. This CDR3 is CSARDGSDLAEQFF. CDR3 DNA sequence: TGCAGTGCTAGAGATGGATCCGATTTGGCTGAGCAGTTCTTC.

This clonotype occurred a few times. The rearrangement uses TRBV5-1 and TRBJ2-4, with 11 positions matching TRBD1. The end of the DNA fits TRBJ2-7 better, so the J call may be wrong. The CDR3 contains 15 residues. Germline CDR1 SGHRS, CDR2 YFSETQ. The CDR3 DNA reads TGCGCCAGCAGCGCTGGGACAGGGGGTATCTACGAGCAGTACTTC. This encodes CASSAGTGGIYEQYF.

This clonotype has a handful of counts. The CDR3 sequence is CATSDFPSGTTDTQYF. The CDR3 coding sequence is TGTGCCACCAGTGATTTCCCTTCAGGCACTACAGATACGCAGTATTTT. The chain uses TRBV24-1 and TRBJ2-3; D gene uncertain. Looked up from germline, CDR1 is KGHDR and CDR2 is SFDVKD. V was shortened by 1 base and J by 3 bases, with 13 bases between the two germline ends. This CDR3 is built from 16 residues.

CDR3 protein: CASSRDGNTGELFF. CDR3 in DNA: TGTGCCAGCAGCCGGGACGGGAACACCGGGGAGCTGTTTTTT. This chain connects TRBV6-1 to TRBJ2-2; D may match TRBD1 or TRBD2 (5 bases each). Germline V gene sequence: CDR1 MNHNS, CDR2 SASEGT. The CDR3 has 14 amino acids. V dropped 6 bases and J dropped 1 base, with 9 bases sitting between them.

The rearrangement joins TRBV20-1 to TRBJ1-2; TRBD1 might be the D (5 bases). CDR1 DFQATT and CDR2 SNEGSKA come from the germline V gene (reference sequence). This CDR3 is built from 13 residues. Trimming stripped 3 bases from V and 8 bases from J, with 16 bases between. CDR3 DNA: TGCAGTGCTAGTCTGCCAGGGCCTAGGGGCTACACCTTC. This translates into CSASLPGPRGYTF.

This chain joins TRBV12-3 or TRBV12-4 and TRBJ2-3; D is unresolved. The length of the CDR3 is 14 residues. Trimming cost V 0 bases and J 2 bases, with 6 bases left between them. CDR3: CASSLASPTDTQYF. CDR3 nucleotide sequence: TGTGCCAGCAGTTTAGCTAGCCCCACAGATACGCAGTATTTT.

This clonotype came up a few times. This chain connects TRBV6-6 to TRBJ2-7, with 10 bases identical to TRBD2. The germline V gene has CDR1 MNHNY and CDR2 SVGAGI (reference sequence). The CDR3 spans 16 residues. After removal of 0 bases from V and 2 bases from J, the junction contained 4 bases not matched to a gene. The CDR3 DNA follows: TGTGCCAGCAGTTACTCCCTAGCGGGAGTCCCCTACGAGCAGTACTTC. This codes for CASSYSLAGVPYEQYF.

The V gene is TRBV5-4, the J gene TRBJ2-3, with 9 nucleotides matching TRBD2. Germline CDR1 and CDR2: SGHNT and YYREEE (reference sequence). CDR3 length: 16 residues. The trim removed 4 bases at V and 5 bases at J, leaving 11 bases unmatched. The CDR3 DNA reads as TGTGCCAGCAGCCCTAGACCGGGACTAGCAATAGATACGCAGTATTTT. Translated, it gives CASSPRPGLAIDTQYF.

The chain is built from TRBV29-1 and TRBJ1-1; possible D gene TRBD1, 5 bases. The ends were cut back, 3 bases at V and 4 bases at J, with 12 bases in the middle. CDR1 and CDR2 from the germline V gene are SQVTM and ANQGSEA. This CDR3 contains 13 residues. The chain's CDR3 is CSVDGTQGTEAFF. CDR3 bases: TGCAGCGTTGATGGTACCCAGGGCACTGAAGCTTTCTTT.

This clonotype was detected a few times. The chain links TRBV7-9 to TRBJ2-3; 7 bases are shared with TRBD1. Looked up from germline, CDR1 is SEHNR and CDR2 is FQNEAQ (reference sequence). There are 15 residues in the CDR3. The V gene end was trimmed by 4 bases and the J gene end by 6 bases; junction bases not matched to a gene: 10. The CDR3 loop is CASSSGTVRADTQYF. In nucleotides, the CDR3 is TGTGCCAGCAGCTCTGGGACAGTTCGGGCTGATACGCAGTATTTT.

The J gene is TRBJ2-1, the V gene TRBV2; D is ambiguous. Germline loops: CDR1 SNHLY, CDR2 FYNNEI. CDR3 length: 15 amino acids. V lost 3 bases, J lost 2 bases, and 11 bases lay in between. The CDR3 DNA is TGTGCCAGCAGTGAGACCTCTACGACCTACAATGAGCAGTTCTTC. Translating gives CASSETSTTYNEQFF. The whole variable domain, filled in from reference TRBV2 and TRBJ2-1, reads EPEVTQTPSHQVTQMGQEVILRCVPISNHLYFYWYRQILGQKVEFLVSFYNNEISEKSEIFDDQFSVERPDGSNFTLKIRSTKLEDSAMYFCASSETSTTYNEQFFGPGTRLTVL.

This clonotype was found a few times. The CDR3 DNA reads as TGTGCCAGCAGCGTAGCTGGGGGACAAGCTAACTATGGCTACACCTTC. Encoded protein: CASSVAGGQANYGYTF. The rearrangement uses TRBV9 and TRBJ1-2, with D possibly TRBD1 on 6 matching bases. Germline lookup yields CDR1 SGDLS and CDR2 YYNGEE. The CDR3 has 16 amino acids. V was clipped by 0 bases and J by 0 bases, with 12 bases between them.

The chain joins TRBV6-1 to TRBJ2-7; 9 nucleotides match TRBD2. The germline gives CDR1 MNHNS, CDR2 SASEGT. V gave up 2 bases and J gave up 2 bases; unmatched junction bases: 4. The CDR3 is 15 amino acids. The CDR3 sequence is CASSETAGGPYEQYF. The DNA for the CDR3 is TGTGCCAGCAGTGAAACAGCGGGGGGCCCCTACGAGCAGTACTTC.

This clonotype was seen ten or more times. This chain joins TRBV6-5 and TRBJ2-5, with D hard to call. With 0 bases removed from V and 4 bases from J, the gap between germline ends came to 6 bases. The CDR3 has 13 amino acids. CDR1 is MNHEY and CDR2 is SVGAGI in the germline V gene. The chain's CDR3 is CASSYSGRETQYF. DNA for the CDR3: TGTGCCAGCAGTTACTCCGGCAGAGAGACCCAGTACTTC.

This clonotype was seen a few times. The CDR3 coding sequence is TGCGCCAGCAGCATCCCACAATTAGCGGGAGCTGGAAACATTCAGTACTTC. This encodes CASSIPQLAGAGNIQYF. The chain recombines TRBV5-1 with TRBJ2-4, with TRBD2 identical over 9 bases. The CDR3 is 17 amino acids. The germline V gene has CDR1 SGHRS and CDR2 YFSETQ. J gave up 6 bases and V 4 bases, and 14 bases lay outside the gene matches.

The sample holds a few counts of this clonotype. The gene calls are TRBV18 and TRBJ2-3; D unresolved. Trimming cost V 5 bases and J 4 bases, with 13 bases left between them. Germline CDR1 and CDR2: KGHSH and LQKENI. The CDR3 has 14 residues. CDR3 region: CASSKGPAADTQYF. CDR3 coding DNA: TGTGCCAGCTCAAAGGGCCCGGCGGCAGATACGCAGTATTTT.

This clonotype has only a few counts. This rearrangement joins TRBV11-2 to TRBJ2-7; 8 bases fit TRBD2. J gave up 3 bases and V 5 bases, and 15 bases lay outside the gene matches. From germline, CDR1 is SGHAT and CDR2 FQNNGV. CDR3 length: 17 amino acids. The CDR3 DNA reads TGTGCCAGCAGCGACCTTTACGGCAAGCGGGAGAGCTACGAGCAGTACTTC. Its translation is CASSDLYGKRESYEQYF.

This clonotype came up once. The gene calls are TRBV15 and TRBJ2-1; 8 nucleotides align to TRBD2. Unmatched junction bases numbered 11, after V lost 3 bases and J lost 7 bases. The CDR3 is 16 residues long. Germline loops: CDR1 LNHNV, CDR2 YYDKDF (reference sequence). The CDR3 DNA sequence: TGTGCCACCAGCAGGCGCGGGGCGGGAGGTTGGAATGAGCAGTTCTTC. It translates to CATSRRGAGGWNEQFF.